This T cell receptor beta chain was sequenced in a study of blood T cell repertoires in COVID-19. About the study: Both acute and convalescent COVID-19 samples were obtained from the United States, Italy and Spain. The analysed material was cDNA or gDNA that came from T cells, B-cell-depleted T cells, or PBMCs.

The CDR3 contains 17 residues. The V segment lost 4 bases and the J segment 0 bases; nucleotides outside the gene matches: 3. Germline-derived CDR1 and CDR2 are LNHDA and SQIVND (reference sequence). Methods used by the authors: Nucleated cell counts were estimated from reference gene primer amplification. Data came from immunoSEQ multiplex PCR; TCRdb stores just in-frame clones and leaves some out. V and J calls and clone size are given by that table; D and trimming were obtained from the DNA. The sample lists approximately 250,000 clones; 86% were seen once. The sequencing sample was made of peripheral blood. The sequence was obtained from a man aged 25 to 40 with active or convalescent COVID-19. V is TRBV19 and J is TRBJ2-2; the match to TRBD2 covers 12 bases. The CDR3 nucleotides read TGTGCCAGTAGTACGACTAGCGGGGGACCGAACACCGGGGAGCTGTTTTTT. Translation: CASSTTSGGPNTGELFF.